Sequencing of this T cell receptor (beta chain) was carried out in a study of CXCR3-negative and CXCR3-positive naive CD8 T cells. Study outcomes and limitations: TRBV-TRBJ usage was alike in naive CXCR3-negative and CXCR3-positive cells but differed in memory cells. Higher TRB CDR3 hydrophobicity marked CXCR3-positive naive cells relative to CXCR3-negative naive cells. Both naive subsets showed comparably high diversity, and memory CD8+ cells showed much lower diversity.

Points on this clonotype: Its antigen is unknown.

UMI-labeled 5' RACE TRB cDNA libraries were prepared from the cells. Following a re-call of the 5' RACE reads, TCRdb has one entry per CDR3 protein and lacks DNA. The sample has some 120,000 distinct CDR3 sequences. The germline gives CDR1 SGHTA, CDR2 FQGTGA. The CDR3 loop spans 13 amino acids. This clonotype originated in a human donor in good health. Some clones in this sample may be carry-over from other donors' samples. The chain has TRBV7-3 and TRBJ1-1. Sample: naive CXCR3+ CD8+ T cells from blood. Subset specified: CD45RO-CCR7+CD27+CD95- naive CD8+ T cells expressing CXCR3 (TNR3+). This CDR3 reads CASSLDMNTEAFF.